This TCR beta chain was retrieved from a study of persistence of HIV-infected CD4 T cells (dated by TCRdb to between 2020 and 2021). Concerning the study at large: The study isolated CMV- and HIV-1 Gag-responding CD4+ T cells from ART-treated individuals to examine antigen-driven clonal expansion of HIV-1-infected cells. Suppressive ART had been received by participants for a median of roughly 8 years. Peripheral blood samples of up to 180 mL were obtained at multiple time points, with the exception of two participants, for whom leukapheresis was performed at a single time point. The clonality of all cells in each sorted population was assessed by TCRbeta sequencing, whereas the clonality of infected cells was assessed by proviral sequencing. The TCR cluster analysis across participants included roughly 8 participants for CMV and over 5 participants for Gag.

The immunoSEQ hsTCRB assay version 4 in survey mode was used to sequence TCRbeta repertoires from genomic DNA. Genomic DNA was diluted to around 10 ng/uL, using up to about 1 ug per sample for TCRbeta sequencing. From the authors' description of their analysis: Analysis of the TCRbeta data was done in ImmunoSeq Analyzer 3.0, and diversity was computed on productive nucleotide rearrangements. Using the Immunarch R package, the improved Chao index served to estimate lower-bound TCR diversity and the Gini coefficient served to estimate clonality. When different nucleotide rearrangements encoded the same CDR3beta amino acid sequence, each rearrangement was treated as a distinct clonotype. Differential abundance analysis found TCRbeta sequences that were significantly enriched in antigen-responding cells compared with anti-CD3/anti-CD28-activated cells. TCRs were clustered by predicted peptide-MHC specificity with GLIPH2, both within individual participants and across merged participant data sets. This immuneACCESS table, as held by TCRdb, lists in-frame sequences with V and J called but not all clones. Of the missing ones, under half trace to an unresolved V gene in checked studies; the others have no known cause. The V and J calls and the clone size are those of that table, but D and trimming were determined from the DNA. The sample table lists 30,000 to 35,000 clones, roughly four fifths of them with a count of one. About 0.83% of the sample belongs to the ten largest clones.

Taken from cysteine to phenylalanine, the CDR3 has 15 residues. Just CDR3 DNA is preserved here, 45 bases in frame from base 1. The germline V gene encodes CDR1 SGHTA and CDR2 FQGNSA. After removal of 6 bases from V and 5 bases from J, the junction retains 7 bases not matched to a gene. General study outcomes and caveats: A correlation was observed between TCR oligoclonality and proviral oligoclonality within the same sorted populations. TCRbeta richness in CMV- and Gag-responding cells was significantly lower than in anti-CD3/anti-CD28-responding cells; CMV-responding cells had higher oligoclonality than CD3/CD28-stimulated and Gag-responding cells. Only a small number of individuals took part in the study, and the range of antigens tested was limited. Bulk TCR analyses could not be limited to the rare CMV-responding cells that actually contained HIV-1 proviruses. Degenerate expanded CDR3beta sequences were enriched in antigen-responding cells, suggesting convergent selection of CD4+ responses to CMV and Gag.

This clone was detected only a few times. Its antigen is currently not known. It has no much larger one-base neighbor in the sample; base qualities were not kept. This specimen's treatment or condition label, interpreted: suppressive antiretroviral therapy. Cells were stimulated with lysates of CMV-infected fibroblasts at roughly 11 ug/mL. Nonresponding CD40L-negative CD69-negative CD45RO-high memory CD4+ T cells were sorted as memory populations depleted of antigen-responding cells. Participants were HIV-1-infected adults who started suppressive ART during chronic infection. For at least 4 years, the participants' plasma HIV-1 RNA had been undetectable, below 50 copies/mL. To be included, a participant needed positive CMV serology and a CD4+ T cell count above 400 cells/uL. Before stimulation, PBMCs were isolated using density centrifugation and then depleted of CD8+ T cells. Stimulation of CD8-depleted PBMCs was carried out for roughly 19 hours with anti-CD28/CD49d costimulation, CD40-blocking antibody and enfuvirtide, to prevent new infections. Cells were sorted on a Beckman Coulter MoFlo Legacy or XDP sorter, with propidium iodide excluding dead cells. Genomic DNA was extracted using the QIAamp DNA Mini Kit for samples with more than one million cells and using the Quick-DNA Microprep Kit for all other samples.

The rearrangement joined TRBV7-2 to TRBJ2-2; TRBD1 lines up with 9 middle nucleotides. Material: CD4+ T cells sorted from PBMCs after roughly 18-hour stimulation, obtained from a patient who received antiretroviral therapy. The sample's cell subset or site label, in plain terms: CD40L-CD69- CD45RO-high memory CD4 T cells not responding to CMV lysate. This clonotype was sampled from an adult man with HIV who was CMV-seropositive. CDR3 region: CASRTNRGQTGELFF. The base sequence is TGTGCCAGCAGGACAAACAGGGGGCAAACCGGGGAGCTGTTTTTT.